This TCR beta chain was sequenced during a study of shared clonotypes between healthy human individuals. Study in general: Plates per donor: three CD4 naive, three CD4 memory, two CD8 naive, one CD8 memory.

This clone was detected only once. What it binds is not known. Germline V CDR1 and CDR2: SNHLY, FYNNEI. The CDR3 length is 16 residues. Trimming took 7 bases from V and 1 from J, leaving 14 bases between them. Naive CD8 cells were CD45RO-negative, positively selected for CCR7, excluding terminally differentiated effector memory CD45RA+ cells. Study outcomes and limitations: With a handful of donors compared, 4.5% to 6.5% of naive CD4 clonotypes were shared. In having few donors, the study represented limited genetic and exposure-history diversity.

The assay was run at deep level. Produced via immunoSEQ multiplex PCR; TCRdb's table is partial and in-frame only. Of millions of clones in the sample, about 95% are singletons; the top ten hold 1.1%. The clonotype originates from a man younger than 35 in good health. Specimen: naive CD8+ T cells sorted from blood. V gene TRBV2 combines with J gene TRBJ1-6; TRBD1 is a possible D gene (5 bases). The CDR3, as DNA: TGTGCCAGCAAGGTACAGGCATTGTCCTATAATTCACCCCTCCACTTT. As protein: CASKVQALSYNSPLHF.